The source of this T cell receptor (beta chain) is a study of beta chain features in type 1 diabetes. Using CD45RO/CCR7/CD25/CD127/CD95/CD27, CD4+ naive, central memory, regulatory and stem cell-like memory cells were sorted. cDNA synthesis used the whole RNA isolate, giving expressed TCRB sequences. An average roughly 3.6 million reads came from naive, central memory and regulatory T cell samples. Data came from immunoSEQ multiplex PCR; TCRdb stores just in-frame clones and leaves some out. The sample has under 350,000 clones, 8% seen once. Looked up from germline, CDR1 is SGHTA and CDR2 is FQGNSA. The CDR3 spans 16 residues. Trimming took 4 bases from V and 0 from J; bases not matched to a gene: 3.

The chain links TRBV7-2 to TRBJ1-1; 12 bases line up with TRBD1. This TCR came from a woman between 18 and 30 years old in good health. Sample: central memory CD4+ T cells from blood. CDR3: CASSSGQGALNTEAFF. The CDR3 DNA is TGTGCCAGCAGCTCGGGACAGGGGGCTTTGAACACTGAAGCTTTCTTT.